Shown below are 6 T cell receptor beta chains from a single sample sequenced in a study of technical replicates of blood from a handful of donors. The table came from immunoSEQ multiplex PCR; TCRdb's copy has only in-frame clones and leaves some out. The sample includes 67,000 or so clones, around 95% of them seen just once. The sequenced material came from T cells isolated from PBMCs. These receptors were collected from a human donor in good health.

The chain links TRBV7-9 to TRBJ2-7, with D perhaps matching TRBD1 (5 bases). The germline V gene has CDR1 SEHNR and CDR2 FQNEAQ (reference sequence). The V and J ends lost 5 bases and 0 bases respectively, with 11 bases between them. CDR3 length equals 14 residues. The DNA of the CDR3 is TGTGCCAGCAGCCTCCTAGGGGTCTCCTACGAGCAGTACTTC. Its protein is CASSLLGVSYEQYF.

CDR3 in amino acids: CASRGQGNQPQHF. CDR3 nucleotide sequence: TGTGCCAGCAGGGGACAGGGGAATCAGCCCCAGCATTTT. The V and J genes are TRBV7-9 and TRBJ1-5, with 10 bases that match TRBD1. Germline CDR1 SEHNR, CDR2 FQNEAQ (reference sequence). This CDR3 contains 13 residues. Unmatched junction bases numbered 0, after V lost 6 bases and J lost 4 bases.

J is TRBJ2-3 and V is TRBV5-1; D is unclear. Germline CDR1 is SGHRS and CDR2 is YFSETQ. V was cut by 0 bases and J by 6 bases, with 8 bases left in between. The CDR3 runs 13 residues. Here the CDR3 reads CASSLAVPDTQYF. For the CDR3, the DNA is TGCGCCAGCAGCTTGGCCGTTCCCGATACGCAGTATTTT.

V is TRBV27 and J is TRBJ2-3, with 7 bases fitting TRBD1. The CDR3 consists of 17 residues. V trimming: 5 bases; J trimming: 0 bases; junction bases outside the gene matches: 11. Germline-derived CDR1 and CDR2 are MNHEY and SMNVEV (reference sequence). DNA for the CDR3: TGTGCCAGCAGTCCCCTGGGGACAGCTCCTAGCACAGATACGCAGTATTTT. This codes for CASSPLGTAPSTDTQYF.

The gene calls are TRBV7-6 and TRBJ2-2; D call uncertain. Germline loops: CDR1 SGHVS, CDR2 FNYEAQ. The germline V and J ends were trimmed by 2 bases and 2 bases, with 6 bases remaining between them. The CDR3 contains 14 residues. CDR3 loop: CASSLQANTGELFF. Written as DNA, the CDR3 is TGTGCCAGCAGCTTACAGGCAAACACCGGGGAGCTGTTTTTT.

The J gene is TRBJ1-3, the V gene TRBV6-1; 9 bases map to TRBD1. Germline CDR1 is MNHNS and CDR2 is SASEGT. The CDR3 is 13 amino acids. V was clipped by 6 bases and J by 3 bases; unmatched bases: 0. CDR3 residues: CASRTGGGNTIYF. The CDR3 nucleotides are TGTGCCAGCAGGACAGGGGGTGGAAACACCATATATTTT.